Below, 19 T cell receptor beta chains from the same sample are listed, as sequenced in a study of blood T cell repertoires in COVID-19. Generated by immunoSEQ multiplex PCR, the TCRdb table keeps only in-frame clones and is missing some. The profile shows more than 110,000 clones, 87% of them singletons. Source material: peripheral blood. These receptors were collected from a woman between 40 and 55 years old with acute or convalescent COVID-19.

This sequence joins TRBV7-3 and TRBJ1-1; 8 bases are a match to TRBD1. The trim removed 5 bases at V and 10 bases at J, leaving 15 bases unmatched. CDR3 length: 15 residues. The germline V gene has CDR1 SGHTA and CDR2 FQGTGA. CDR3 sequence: CASSPRPAGGGGAFF. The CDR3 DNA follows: TGTGCCAGCAGCCCCCGCCCGGCAGGGGGCGGAGGAGCTTTCTTT. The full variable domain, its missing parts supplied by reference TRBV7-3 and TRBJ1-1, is GAGVSQTPSNKVTEKGKYVELRCDPISGHTALYWYRQSLGQGPEFLIYFQGTGAADDSGLPNDRFFAVRPEGSVSTLKIQRTERGDSAVYLCASSPRPAGGGGAFFGQGTRLTVV.

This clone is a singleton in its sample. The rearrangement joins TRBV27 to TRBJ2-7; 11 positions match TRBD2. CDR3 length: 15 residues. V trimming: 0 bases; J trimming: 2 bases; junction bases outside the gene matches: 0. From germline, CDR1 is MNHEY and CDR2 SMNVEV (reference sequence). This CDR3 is CASSLSLAGAYEQYF. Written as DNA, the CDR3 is TGTGCCAGCAGTTTATCACTAGCGGGGGCCTACGAGCAGTACTTC.

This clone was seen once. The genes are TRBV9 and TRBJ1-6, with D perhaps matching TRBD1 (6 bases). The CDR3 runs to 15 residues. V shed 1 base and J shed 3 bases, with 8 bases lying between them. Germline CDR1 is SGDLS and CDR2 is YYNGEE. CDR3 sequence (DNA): TGTGCCAGCAGCGTAAGGGGGAACTATAATTCACCCCTCCACTTT. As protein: CASSVRGNYNSPLHF.

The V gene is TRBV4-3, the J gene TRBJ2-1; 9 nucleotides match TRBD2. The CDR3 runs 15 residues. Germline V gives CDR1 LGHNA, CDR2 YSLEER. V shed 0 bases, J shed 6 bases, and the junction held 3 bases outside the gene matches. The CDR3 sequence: CASSQELAGSNEQFF. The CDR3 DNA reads TGCGCCAGCAGCCAAGAGCTAGCGGGAAGCAATGAGCAGTTCTTC.

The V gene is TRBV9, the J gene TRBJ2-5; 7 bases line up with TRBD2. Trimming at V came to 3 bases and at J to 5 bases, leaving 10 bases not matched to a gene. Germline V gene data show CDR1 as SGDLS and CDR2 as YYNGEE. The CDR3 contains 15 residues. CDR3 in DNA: TGTGCCAGCAGCGCACTGACTAGCAGTGGGGAGACCCAGTACTTC. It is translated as CASSALTSSGETQYF.

The CDR3 DNA is TGTGCCAGCAGTGAAGCCGGAGGGGGCCCATCACCCCTCCACTTT. Amino acid sequence: CASSEAGGGPSPLHF. The chain has TRBV2 and TRBJ1-6; TRBD1 matches 7 bases. The CDR3 consists of 15 residues. Trimming removed 0 bases from V and 10 bases from J; junction bases left unmatched: 6. Germline CDR1 reads SNHLY; CDR2 reads FYNNEI.

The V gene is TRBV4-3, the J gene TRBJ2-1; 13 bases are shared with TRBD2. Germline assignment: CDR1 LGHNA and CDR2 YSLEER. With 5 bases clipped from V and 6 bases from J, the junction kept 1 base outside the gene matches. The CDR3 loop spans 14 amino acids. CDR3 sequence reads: CASSGTSGVNEQFF. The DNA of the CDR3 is TGCGCCAGCAGCGGGACTAGCGGGGTCAATGAGCAGTTCTTC.

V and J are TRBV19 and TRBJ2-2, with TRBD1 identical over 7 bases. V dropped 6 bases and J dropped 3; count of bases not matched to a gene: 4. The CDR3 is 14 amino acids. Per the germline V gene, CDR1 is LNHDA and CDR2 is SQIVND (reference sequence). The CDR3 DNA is TGTGCCAGTAGGCGACAGGGAGACACCGGGGAGCTGTTTTTT. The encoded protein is CASRRQGDTGELFF.

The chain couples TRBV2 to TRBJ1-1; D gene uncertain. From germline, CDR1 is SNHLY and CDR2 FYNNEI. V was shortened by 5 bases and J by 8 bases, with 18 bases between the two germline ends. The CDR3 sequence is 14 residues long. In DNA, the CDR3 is TGTGCCAGCAGTCTGTCCTTTTTACAGATGGAAGCTTTCTTT. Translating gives CASSLSFLQMEAFF.

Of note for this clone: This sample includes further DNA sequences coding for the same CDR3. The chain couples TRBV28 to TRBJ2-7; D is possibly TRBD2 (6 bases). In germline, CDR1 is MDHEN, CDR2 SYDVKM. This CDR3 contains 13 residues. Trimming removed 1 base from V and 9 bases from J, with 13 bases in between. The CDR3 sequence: CASSLLTGGGQYF. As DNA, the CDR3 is TGTGCCAGCAGTTTATTGACCGGGGGTGGGCAGTACTTC.

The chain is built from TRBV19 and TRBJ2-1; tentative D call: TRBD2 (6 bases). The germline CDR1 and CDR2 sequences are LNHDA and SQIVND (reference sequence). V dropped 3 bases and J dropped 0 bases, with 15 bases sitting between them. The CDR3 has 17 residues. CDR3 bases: TGTGCCAGTAGTATGTGGCTAGCGCCTAGCTCCTACAATGAGCAGTTCTTC. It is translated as CASSMWLAPSSYNEQFF.

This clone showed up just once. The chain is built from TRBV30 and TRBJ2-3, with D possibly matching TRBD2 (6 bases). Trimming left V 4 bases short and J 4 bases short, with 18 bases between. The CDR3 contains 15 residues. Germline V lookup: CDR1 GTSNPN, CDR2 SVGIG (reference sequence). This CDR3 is CAWTPRAGWADTQYF. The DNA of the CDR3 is TGTGCCTGGACTCCCAGGGCGGGGTGGGCAGATACGCAGTATTTT.

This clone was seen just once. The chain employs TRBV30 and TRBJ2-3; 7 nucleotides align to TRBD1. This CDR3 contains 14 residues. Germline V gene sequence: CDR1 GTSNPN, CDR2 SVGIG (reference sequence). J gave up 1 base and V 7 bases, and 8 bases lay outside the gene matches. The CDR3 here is CAFDRDTGTDTQYF. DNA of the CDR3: TGTGCCTTTGACAGGGACACTGGCACAGATACGCAGTATTTT.

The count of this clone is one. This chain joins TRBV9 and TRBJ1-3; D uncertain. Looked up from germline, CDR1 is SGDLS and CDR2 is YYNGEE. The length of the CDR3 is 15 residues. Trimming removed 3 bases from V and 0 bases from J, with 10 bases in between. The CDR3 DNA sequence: TGTGCCAGCAGCGATGGCCCTTTCTCTGGAAACACCATATATTTT. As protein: CASSDGPFSGNTIYF.

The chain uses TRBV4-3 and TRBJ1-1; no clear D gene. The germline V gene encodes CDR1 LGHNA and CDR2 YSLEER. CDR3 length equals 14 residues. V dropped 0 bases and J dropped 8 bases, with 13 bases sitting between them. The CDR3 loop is CASSQEERVPEAFF. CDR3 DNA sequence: TGCGCCAGCAGCCAAGAGGAGAGGGTCCCCGAAGCTTTCTTT.

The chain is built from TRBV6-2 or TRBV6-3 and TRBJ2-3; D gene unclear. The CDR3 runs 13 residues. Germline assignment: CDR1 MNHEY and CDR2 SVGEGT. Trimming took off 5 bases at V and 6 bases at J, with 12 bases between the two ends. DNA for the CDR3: TGTGCCAGCAGTCGCGACTCTTACGATACGCAGTATTTT. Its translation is CASSRDSYDTQYF.

As DNA, the CDR3 is TGTGCCAGCAGCTTAGGTGGTTTAGCGGGAATGGAGCAGTTCTTC. Translating it yields CASSLGGLAGMEQFF. The gene calls are TRBV7-2 and TRBJ2-1; 8 nucleotides match TRBD2. Germline CDR1 is SGHTA and CDR2 is FQGNSA. The CDR3 spans 15 residues. Losses at the gene ends were 1 base for V and 10 bases for J; bases not matched to a gene: 9.

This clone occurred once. The CDR3 loop is CASSIETRDRSHYTF. The CDR3 nucleotides are TGTGCCAGTAGTATAGAAACCCGGGACAGATCTCACTACACCTTC. The rearrangement joins TRBV19 to TRBJ1-2, with 7 bases aligning to TRBD1. V shed 0 bases, J shed 10 bases, and the junction held 11 bases outside the gene matches. Germline CDR1 reads LNHDA; CDR2 reads SQIVND (reference sequence). This CDR3 has 15 amino acids. Supplemented by reference TRBV19 and TRBJ1-2, the full variable domain reads DGGITQSPKYLFRKEGQNVTLSCEQNLNHDAMYWYRQDPGQGLRLIYYSQIVNDFQKGDIAEGYSVSREKKESFPLTVTSAQKNPTAFYLCASSIETRDRSHYTFGSGTRLTVV.

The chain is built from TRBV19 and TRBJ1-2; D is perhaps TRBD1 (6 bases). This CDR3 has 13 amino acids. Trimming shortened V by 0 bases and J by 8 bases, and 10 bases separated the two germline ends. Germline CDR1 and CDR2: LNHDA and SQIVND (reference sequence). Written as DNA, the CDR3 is TGTGCCAGTAGTATAGATCTACAGGGCGGCTACACCTTC. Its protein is CASSIDLQGGYTF.